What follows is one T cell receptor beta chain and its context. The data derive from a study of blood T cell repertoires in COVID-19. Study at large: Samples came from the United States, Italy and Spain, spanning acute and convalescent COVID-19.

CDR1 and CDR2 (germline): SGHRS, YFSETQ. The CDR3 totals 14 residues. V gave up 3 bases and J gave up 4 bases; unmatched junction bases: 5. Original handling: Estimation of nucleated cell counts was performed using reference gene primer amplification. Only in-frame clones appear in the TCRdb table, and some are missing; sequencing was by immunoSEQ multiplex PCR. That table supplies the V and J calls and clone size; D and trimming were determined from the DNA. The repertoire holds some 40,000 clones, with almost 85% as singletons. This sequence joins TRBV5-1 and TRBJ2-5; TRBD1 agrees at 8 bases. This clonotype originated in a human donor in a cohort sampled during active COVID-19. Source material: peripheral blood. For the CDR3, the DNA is TGCGCCAGCAGCTCCACCGGGACAGGAGAGACCCAGTACTTC. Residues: CASSSTGTGETQYF.